The rows below give T cell receptor beta chains drawn from one sample of a study of regulatory dendritic cells for organ transplantation. Only in-frame clones appear in the TCRdb table, and some are missing; sequencing was by immunoSEQ multiplex PCR. The table includes 28,000 or so clones, approximately 80% detected once. Sequencing was carried out using naive CD4+ T cells from blood. These receptor sequences come from a human donor in good health. CDR3s include the opening cysteine and the closing phenylalanine or tryptophan. A D gene is named only where the DNA matches it firmly. Size is omitted from some rows. Given values are once, few, many or a class for expanded clones.

d_gene: -; v_gene: TRBV5-6; abundance: -; j_gene: TRBJ2-5; CDR3nt: TGTGCCAGCAGCTTGTGGGGGGGCAGCTCCAGGGGGACCCAGTACTTC; CDR3aa: CASSLWGGSSRGTQYF
d_gene: -; v_gene: TRBV5-6; abundance: -; j_gene: TRBJ1-5; CDR3nt: TGTGCCAGCAGCTTGTATAACAGCCCCAATCAGCCCCAGCATTTT; CDR3aa: CASSLYNSPNQPQHF
d_gene: TRBD2; v_gene: TRBV4-1; abundance: few; j_gene: TRBJ2-5; CDR3nt: TGCGCCAGCAGCCAGATACCGGGGGGCCAAGAGACCCAGTACTTC; CDR3aa: CASSQIPGGQETQYF
d_gene: TRBD1; v_gene: TRBV6-6; abundance: few; j_gene: TRBJ2-7; CDR3nt: TGTGCCAGCAGTTCCGGGACAGGCAATGGGCAGTACTTC; CDR3aa: CASSSGTGNGQYF
d_gene: TRBD1; v_gene: TRBV6-6; abundance: -; j_gene: TRBJ1-1; CDR3nt: TGTGCCAGCAGTTACCAAGGACAGGGGAACACTGAAGCTTTCTTT; CDR3aa: CASSYQGQGNTEAFF
d_gene: TRBD1; v_gene: TRBV10-3; abundance: few; j_gene: TRBJ2-2; CDR3nt: TGTGCCATCAGACGATCCGGGACAGGTAACACCGGGGAGCTGTTTTTT; CDR3aa: CAIRRSGTGNTGELFF
d_gene: TRBD2; v_gene: TRBV7-2; abundance: -; j_gene: TRBJ2-3; CDR3nt: TGTGCCAGCAGCTTAGACGGGGGGGCCTGGGATACGCAGTATTTT; CDR3aa: CASSLDGGAWDTQYF
d_gene: TRBD2; v_gene: TRBV10-3; abundance: -; j_gene: TRBJ2-5; CDR3nt: TGTGCCATCACCGAAAGCGGGGGGGCTCAAGAGACCCAGTACTTC; CDR3aa: CAITESGGAQETQYF
d_gene: -; v_gene: TRBV29-1; abundance: -; j_gene: TRBJ1-1; CDR3nt: TGCAGCGTCCGGTTGCGGGGGGCCGACACTGAAGCTTTCTTT; CDR3aa: CSVRLRGADTEAFF
d_gene: -; v_gene: TRBV6-6; abundance: -; j_gene: TRBJ1-5; CDR3nt: TGTGCCAGCAAGCGAACAGGGAATAGCAATCAGCCCCAGCATTTT; CDR3aa: CASKRTGNSNQPQHF
d_gene: -; v_gene: TRBV6-5; abundance: -; j_gene: TRBJ2-5; CDR3nt: TGTGCCAGCACCCCAGCGGGTTGGGCGCCCGGGACCCAGTACTTC; CDR3aa: CASTPAGWAPGTQYF
d_gene: TRBD2; v_gene: TRBV11-3; abundance: -; j_gene: TRBJ2-3; CDR3nt: TGTGCCAGCAGCTTCCTAGCGGGGGGTCCCACAGATACGCAGTATTTT; CDR3aa: CASSFLAGGPTDTQYF
d_gene: -; v_gene: TRBV7-2; abundance: -; j_gene: TRBJ2-7; CDR3nt: TGTGCCAGCAGCACCTCCGGGGACTCCTACGAGCAGTACTTC; CDR3aa: CASSTSGDSYEQYF
d_gene: -; v_gene: TRBV15; abundance: -; j_gene: TRBJ1-3; CDR3nt: TGTGCCACCAGCAGAGAGGCGGGACGGGGAAACACCATATATTTT; CDR3aa: CATSREAGRGNTIYF
d_gene: TRBD2; v_gene: TRBV29-1; abundance: -; j_gene: TRBJ2-5; CDR3nt: TGCAGCGTTGCGGCTAGCGGGGGGGCAGAGACCCAGTACTTC; CDR3aa: CSVAASGGAETQYF
d_gene: -; v_gene: TRBV5-4; abundance: -; j_gene: TRBJ2-1; CDR3nt: TGTGCCAGCAGCTTAGGGGGGGGGATCGAGAATGAGCAGTTCTTC; CDR3aa: CASSLGGGIENEQFF
d_gene: TRBD1; v_gene: TRBV10-3; abundance: once; j_gene: TRBJ1-2; CDR3nt: TGTGCCATCAGTGAGGGACAGGGCGGCGGCTACACCTTC; CDR3aa: CAISEGQGGGYTF
d_gene: TRBD2; v_gene: TRBV6-5; abundance: -; j_gene: TRBJ2-2; CDR3nt: TGTGCCAGCAGATGGACTAGCGGGGACACCGGGGAGCTGTTTTTT; CDR3aa: CASRWTSGDTGELFF
d_gene: -; v_gene: TRBV4-1; abundance: -; j_gene: TRBJ1-2; CDR3nt: TGCGCCAGCAGCCAAGGCAGCGGGGTCGAATATGGCTACACCTTC; CDR3aa: CASSQGSGVEYGYTF
d_gene: TRBD1; v_gene: TRBV4-3; abundance: -; j_gene: TRBJ2-1; CDR3nt: TGCGCCAGCAGCCAAAGGACAGGGGGGAATGAGCAGTTCTTC; CDR3aa: CASSQRTGGNEQFF
d_gene: -; v_gene: TRBV5-4; abundance: -; j_gene: TRBJ1-2; CDR3nt: TGTGCCAGCAGCTTAAACCAGGACTATGGCTACACCTTC; CDR3aa: CASSLNQDYGYTF
d_gene: TRBD1; v_gene: TRBV25-1; abundance: -; j_gene: TRBJ1-3; CDR3nt: TGTGCCAGCAGTGAATGGGGGGACAGGGCAAACACCATATATTTT; CDR3aa: CASSEWGDRANTIYF
d_gene: TRBD2; v_gene: TRBV29-1; abundance: -; j_gene: TRBJ2-3; CDR3nt: TGCAGCGTTGGTCTAGCGGCCTACACAGATACGCAGTATTTT; CDR3aa: CSVGLAAYTDTQYF
d_gene: TRBD1; v_gene: TRBV10-3; abundance: -; j_gene: TRBJ2-4; CDR3nt: TGTGCCATCAGTTCCGGGACAGAAGAAAACATTCAGTACTTC; CDR3aa: CAISSGTEENIQYF
d_gene: -; v_gene: TRBV6-6; abundance: -; j_gene: TRBJ2-1; CDR3nt: TGTGCCAGCAGTTACTCTGAACTGGTTAGGGGCGAGCAGTTCTTC; CDR3aa: CASSYSELVRGEQFF
d_gene: -; v_gene: TRBV19; abundance: -; j_gene: TRBJ2-7; CDR3nt: TGTGCCAGTAGTATCGAAAGACAGGCTTACGAGCAGTACTTC; CDR3aa: CASSIERQAYEQYF
d_gene: TRBD2; v_gene: TRBV19; abundance: -; j_gene: TRBJ2-3; CDR3nt: TGTGCCAGTAGCGGGACTAGCGGGGGTCTAGATACGCAGTATTTT; CDR3aa: CASSGTSGGLDTQYF
d_gene: TRBD1; v_gene: TRBV7-2; abundance: -; j_gene: TRBJ1-5; CDR3nt: TGTGCCAGCAGCTTAGGACAGGGGAGTCAGCCCCAGCATTTT; CDR3aa: CASSLGQGSQPQHF
d_gene: TRBD2; v_gene: TRBV6-1; abundance: -; j_gene: TRBJ2-3; CDR3nt: TGTGCCAGCAGTGAAGGTCCTAGCGGGGGGCCCACAGATACGCAGTATTTT; CDR3aa: CASSEGPSGGPTDTQYF
d_gene: -; v_gene: TRBV2; abundance: -; j_gene: TRBJ2-6; CDR3nt: TGTGCCAGCAGCGACAGGAGCTCTGGGGCCAACGTCCTGACTTTC; CDR3aa: CASSDRSSGANVLTF
d_gene: -; v_gene: TRBV6-1; abundance: -; j_gene: TRBJ1-5; CDR3nt: TGTGCCAGCAGTGCCCGGGGACATGGAAATCAGCCCCAGCATTTT; CDR3aa: CASSARGHGNQPQHF